The entry below describes one T cell receptor (beta chain). Original processing methods: How many nucleated cells were present was estimated from reference gene primer amplification. Method: immunoSEQ multiplex PCR; TCRdb's copy keeps in-frame clones and lacks some. V and J calls and clone size are those listed in that table; D and trimming were worked out from the DNA. Here the sample spans some 110,000 clones, approximately 80% being singletons. The source of the sample is a study of blood T cell repertoires in COVID-19. The overall study: The United States, Italy and Spain provided the acute and convalescent COVID-19 samples. T cells, B-cell-depleted T cells, or PBMCs provided the cDNA or gDNA that served as material.

This CDR3 has 13 residues. Germline V CDR1 and CDR2: LNHNV, YYDKDF (reference sequence). V gave up 8 bases and J gave up 5 bases; unmatched junction bases: 4. The sample consisted of peripheral blood. This sequence originates from a woman in her sixties or seventies with acute or convalescent COVID-19. This sequence joins TRBV15 and TRBJ1-2, with TRBD1 matching over 11 bases. The CDR3 DNA reads TGTGCCACCCGGGACAGGGGGTATTATGGCTACACCTTC. It translates to CATRDRGYYGYTF.